This T cell receptor beta chain was sequenced during a study of T-cell reconstitution after alpha-beta-depleted transplantation in children (dated by TCRdb to 2016 to 2017). About the investigation overall: The study quantitatively tracked T-cell immune reconstitution after TCRalphabeta/CD19-depleted allogeneic hematopoietic cell transplantation in children using TCR repertoire profiling.

This clonotype occurred a few times. The specificity of this receptor is unknown. Per-nucleotide qualities are absent, and no much larger clonotype sits a single base away. The method was PCR. Instrument used: Illumina HiSeq 2500. Molecular barcoding was employed in the preparation of TCR libraries, with unique molecular identifiers being used to normalize TCRbeta repertoire quantification. TCRdb reprocessed the public reads (quality trimming at Q25 with fastp, clone calling with MiXCR) and kept in-frame beta chains. Entries that share a CDR3 protein sequence are merged under the most common genes and DNA. In all, the sample holds 350,000 to 450,000 distinct CDR3 sequences, and 10% to 15% of those were seen once. The top ten clonotypes cover 3.5% to 4.5% of the sample. The germline V gene provides CDR1 LGHNA and CDR2 YSLEER. Reading from cysteine to phenylalanine, the CDR3 counts 15 amino acids. Only the CDR3 portion is preserved as DNA: 45 bases, with reading frame beginning at the first base. The V end loses 2 bases and the J end loses 5 bases, and a stretch of 14 bases separates them.

The source of this sequence is a human donor who donated a stem cell graft to a child with Fanconi anemia. Sequenced material: PBMCs, taken from the stem cell graft. In this chain, TRBV4-3 is recombined with TRBJ2-3; TRBD1 is possibly the D segment (5 matching bases). The CDR3 protein sequence reads: CASSQRVLGEDTQYF. The nucleotide sequence is TGCGCCAGCAGCCAAAGAGTGTTAGGGGAAGATACGCAGTATTTT.